This T cell receptor beta chain emerged from a study of blood T cells in healthy people across ages. Findings of the study overall: Versus aged donors, long-lived donors had higher diversity and more naive CD4+ cells.

For the second PCR, which ran for roughly 6 to 12 cycles, a sample-barcoded 5' primer and a J-beta primer mix were used. TCRdb redid the calling of the 5' RACE reads with MiXCR, one entry per CDR3 protein. Among hundreds of thousands of distinct CDR3 sequences listed, approximately 60% were seen once. Between the trimmed V and J ends, which lost 8 bases and 9 bases, there was a span of 11 bases. This CDR3 has 11 residues. Per germline, CDR1 SGHTA and CDR2 FQGNSA. This clonotype has just a few counts. Its antigen is undetermined. The chain has TRBV7-2 and TRBJ2-1; D gene ambiguous. The sequenced material came from blood. The TCR originated in a man between 40 and 49 years old in good health. This CDR3 reads CASLEYAEQFF. In nucleotides, the CDR3 is TGTGCCAGCCTCGAATACGCTGAGCAGTTCTTC.